The T cell receptor beta chain under discussion was sequenced for a study of Ad26.COV2.S vaccination and SARS-CoV-2 variants. General observations from the study: It was reported that spike-specific CD8+ and CD4+ T cell responses were substantially broad after vaccination. Total T cell responses were possibly underestimated by TCR breadth and depth analyses.

V lost 5 bases and J lost 3; bases outside the gene matches: 4. Per germline, CDR1 MNHEY and CDR2 SVGAGI. The CDR3 is made up of 15 amino acids. Profiling relied on immunoSEQ multiplex PCR, and the TCRdb table lists in-frame clones only, not all of them. The repertoire has more than 400,000 clones, about 90% of them found once; the top ten carry under 2%. Turning to this clone: The antigen remains undetermined.

The sample's treatment: roughly 18 received Ad26.COV2.S at low or high dose, single or two shots; several received placebo; per-sample allocation not given. The samples date from day 63 after the first vaccine or placebo injection. An adult aged 18-55 years in Boston served as the donor. Its platform was an Ad26 vector, and its expressed antigen was Wuhan-strain SARS-CoV-2 spike. The sequencing here drew on peripheral blood, taken in a trial of Ad26.COV2.S vaccine versus placebo. The genes are TRBV6-5 and TRBJ2-1; 10 nucleotides agree with TRBD2. The source is a person aged 18-60 years who received the Ad26.COV2.S COVID-19 vaccine or a placebo. CDR3 residues: CASSTGTSDYNEQFF. CDR3 bases: TGTGCCAGCAGTACCGGGACTAGCGACTACAATGAGCAGTTCTTC.